Given below is one TCR beta chain in context. The data originate from a study of T cells after posttransplantation cyclophosphamide. On the day of bone marrow donation, the related graft donor provided peripheral blood. Clones were sequenced by immunoSEQ multiplex PCR, and TCRdb holds only the in-frame ones, with some missing. This sample carries 32,000 or so clones, none of them present only once. Source material: PBMCs. The source of this sequence is a woman aged 55-70 years in good health, CMV-negative, and a related stem cell transplant donor.

CDR3 residues: CASRVSGVSSTDTQYF. CDR3 nucleotide sequence: TGTGCCAGCAGGGTGAGCGGAGTTTCTAGCACAGATACGCAGTATTTT. The chain employs TRBV28 and TRBJ2-3; D is possibly TRBD2 (5 bases). The CDR3 totals 16 residues. V gave up 6 bases and J gave up 0 bases, with 16 bases separating them. Germline V lookup: CDR1 MDHEN, CDR2 SYDVKM.